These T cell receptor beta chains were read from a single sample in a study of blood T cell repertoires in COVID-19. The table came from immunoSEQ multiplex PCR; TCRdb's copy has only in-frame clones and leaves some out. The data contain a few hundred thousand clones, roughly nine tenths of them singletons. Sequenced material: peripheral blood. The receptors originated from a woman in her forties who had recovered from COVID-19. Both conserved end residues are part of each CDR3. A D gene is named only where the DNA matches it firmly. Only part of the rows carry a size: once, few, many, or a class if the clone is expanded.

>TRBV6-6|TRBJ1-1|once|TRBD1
TGTGCCAGCACCCCCTTGAACAGGGGTACTGAAGCTTTCTTT
CASTPLNRGTEAFF
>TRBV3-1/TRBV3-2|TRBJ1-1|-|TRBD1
TGTGCCAGCAGCCAAGATGTTTTGGGACAGGGTGCGTCTGGCACTGAAGCTTTCTTT
CASSQDVLGQGASGTEAFF
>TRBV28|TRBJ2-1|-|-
TGTGCCAGCAGTTCCGGACAGCTTAATGAGCAGTTCTTC
CASSSGQLNEQFF
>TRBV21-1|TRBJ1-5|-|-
TGTGCCAGCAGCAAAGGCCCGCGGCGAGAATATAGCAATCAGCCCCAGCATTTT
CASSKGPRREYSNQPQHF
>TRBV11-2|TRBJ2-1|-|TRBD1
TGTGCCAGCAGAGGTGGACAGGGGAACTACAATGAGCAGTTCTTC
CASRGGQGNYNEQFF
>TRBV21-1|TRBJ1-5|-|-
TGTGCCAGCAGCAAGGCAGACAATCAGCCCCAGCATTTT
CASSKADNQPQHF
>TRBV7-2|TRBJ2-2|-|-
TGTGCCAGCAGCTTAGTAGGGGGGGCGAGCACCGGGGAGCTGTTTTTT
CASSLVGGASTGELFF
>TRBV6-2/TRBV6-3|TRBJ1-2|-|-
TGTGCCAGCAGTTCTAAGATCCTACATTTTGGACAGCGTCTTGGCTACACCTTC
CASSSKILHFGQRLGYTF
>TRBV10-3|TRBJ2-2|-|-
TGTGCCATCAGTGAGTCTAGCGCCGGGGAGCTGTTTTTT
CAISESSAGELFF
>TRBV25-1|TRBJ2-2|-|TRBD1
TGTGCCAGCAGTCAACAGGGGGCGGCCGGGGAGCTGTTTTTT
CASSQQGAAGELFF
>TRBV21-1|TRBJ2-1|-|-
TGTGCCAACCAGAATAGCGGGGTTTACAATGAGCAGTTCTTC
CANQNSGVYNEQFF
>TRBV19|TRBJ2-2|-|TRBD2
TGTGCCAGTAGTTTGTTAGCGGGGAACACCGGGGAGCTGTTTTTT
CASSLLAGNTGELFF
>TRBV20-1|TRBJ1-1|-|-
TGCAGTGCGGCCCGACAGACTGAAGCTTTCTTT
CSAARQTEAFF
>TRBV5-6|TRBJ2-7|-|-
TGTGCCAGCACTATGGGGGGAGACGAGCAGTACTTC
CASTMGGDEQYF